This entry lists 9 T cell receptor beta chains sequenced from one sample in a study of T cell repertoires in cytomegalovirus infection (dated by TCRdb to about 2019). Data came from an Illumina HiSeq 1500. Using fastp at Q25 and MiXCR, TCRdb reprocessed the public reads and kept productive beta chains. Duplicate CDR3 protein sequences are folded into a single record with the most common DNA and genes. The sample table contains 150,000 to 200,000 distinct CDR3 sequences; only one count was recorded for approximately 19% of them. Together, the top ten hold approximately 2.9% of the sample. The specimen sequenced was PBMCs. These receptors came from a human donor in good health (CMV status not recorded). Some clones in this sample may be carry-over from other donors' samples.

V is TRBV20-1 and J is TRBJ1-1, with D hard to call. V lost 5 bases and J 0 bases, leaving 10 bases between the germline ends. The CDR3 is 13 residues long. The germline V gene encodes CDR1 DFQATT and CDR2 SNEGSKA (reference sequence). CDR3 protein: CSARGMLNTEAFF. The CDR3 DNA sequence: TGCAGTGCTCGAGGGATGCTGAACACTGAAGCTTTCTTT.

This clonotype was observed a few times. This chain links TRBV28 with TRBJ2-1; 10 positions match TRBD1. J was trimmed by 11 bases and V by 6 bases; bases with no gene match: 4. Per germline, CDR1 MDHEN and CDR2 SYDVKM. The CDR3 loop spans 12 amino acids. This chain's CDR3 is CASSLGQGQQFF. CDR3 sequence (DNA): TGTGCCAGCAGCCTGGGACAGGGGCAGCAGTTCTTC. The full variable domain, completed using reference TRBV28 and TRBJ2-1, is DVKVTQSSRYLVKRTGEKVFLECVQDMDHENMFWYRQDPGLGLRLIYFSYDVKMKEKGDIPEGYSVSREKKERFSLILESASTNQTSMYLCASSLGQGQQFFGPGTRLTVL.

CDR3 nucleotide sequence: TGTGCCAGCCGACAGGCAGGAGACACTGAAGCTTTCTTT. Translated: CASRQAGDTEAFF. V and J are TRBV10-3 and TRBJ1-1; D perhaps matches TRBD1 (6 bases). V was trimmed by 10 bases and J by 3 bases, leaving 15 bases between them. Looked up from germline, CDR1 is ENHRY and CDR2 is SYGVKD. This CDR3 is built from 13 residues.

This clonotype was detected only a few times. The rearrangement links TRBV11-2 to TRBJ2-3; 9 nucleotides agree with TRBD1. CDR3 size: 15 residues. V shed 4 bases, J shed 5 bases, and the junction held 7 bases outside the gene matches. Looked up from germline, CDR1 is SGHAT and CDR2 is FQNNGV. Here the CDR3 reads CASSWGQGVVDTQYF. DNA for the CDR3: TGTGCCAGCAGCTGGGGACAGGGAGTTGTAGATACGCAGTATTTT.

This chain connects TRBV12-3 or TRBV12-4 to TRBJ2-5; no clear D gene. Deletions cut 4 bases from V and 4 bases from J, with 13 bases between. The length of the CDR3 is 14 residues. This CDR3 reads CASSSPRPGETQYF. The CDR3 DNA reads as TGTGCCAGCAGTTCCCCTCGGCCGGGAGAGACCCAGTACTTC.

A few counts support this clonotype. The chain combines TRBV6-2 or TRBV6-3 with TRBJ1-3; D possibly corresponds to TRBD1 (5 bases). From germline, CDR1 is MNHEY and CDR2 SVGEGT. Trimming shortened V by 7 bases and J by 0 bases, and 13 bases separated the two germline ends. The CDR3 sequence is 15 residues long. Here the CDR3 reads CASKTGGHSGNTIYF. The CDR3 DNA follows: TGTGCCAGCAAGACCGGCGGACACTCTGGAAACACCATATATTTT.

This clonotype was observed many times. V is TRBV7-2 and J is TRBJ2-3; either TRBD1 or TRBD2 may supply D (5 bases each). The germline V and J ends were trimmed by 5 bases and 6 bases, with 18 bases remaining between them. Per the germline V gene, CDR1 is SGHTA and CDR2 is FQGNSA. This CDR3 has 15 amino acids. The CDR3 region has the DNA TGTGCCAGCAGCCCAGGGACGGGATCCCGGGATACGCAGTATTTT. It codes for CASSPGTGSRDTQYF.

This clonotype was picked up many times. The V gene is TRBV25-1, the J gene TRBJ1-3; D is uncertain. Trimming took 2 bases from V and 1 from J, leaving 6 bases between them. Per germline, CDR1 MGHDK and CDR2 SYGVNS. The CDR3 loop spans 14 amino acids. CDR3 amino acids: CASSEERSGNTIYF. CDR3 nucleotide sequence: TGTGCCAGCAGTGAAGAGAGATCTGGAAACACCATATATTTT.

This clonotype was detected ten times or more. The CDR3 region has the DNA TGTGCCAGCAGCTTAAGGCACGCAGACACTGAAGCTTTCTTT. This gives the protein CASSLRHADTEAFF. V is TRBV7-3 and J is TRBJ1-1; D is unclear. Deletions cut 1 base from V and 3 bases from J, with 9 bases between. This CDR3 is 14 amino acids long. Germline values: CDR1 SGHTA, CDR2 FQGTGA.